This T cell receptor (beta chain) is from a study of cytomegalovirus exposure and HLA in healthy donors. Across the study: Early released data comprised 80 million to 100 million unique TCRs from HLA-typed donors. Study observations and caveats: Segments of the TCR beta V type were, in most cases, productive about 87% or about 30% of the time in an earlier analysis. Relative to the approximately 680-donor mean, N-insertions were reportedly fewer in an Asian-associated ancestry cluster in a later analysis. An observed cluster of highly shared sequence variants was recorded as a likely sequencing artifact.

The CDR3 contains 13 residues. The germline CDR1 and CDR2 sequences are SNHLY and FYNNEI. The J segment lost 3 bases and the V segment lost 8 bases, leaving 5 bases of the junction unmatched. Researchers ran the PCR with 60 Vbeta and 13 Jbeta primers. Clones were sequenced by immunoSEQ multiplex PCR, and TCRdb holds only the in-frame ones, with some missing. In the table there are about 200,000 clones, roughly 80% of which are singletons. In its sample, this clone was seen once. Its antigen is unknown. The receptor comes from a man aged 25 to 40 in good health and CMV-seronegative. The sequenced sample was PBMCs. This chain links TRBV2 with TRBJ1-1; 8 bases agree with TRBD1. DNA of the CDR3: TGTGCCAGCGTCAGGGGGCGAGACACTGAAGCTTTCTTT. This codes for CASVRGRDTEAFF.